One T cell receptor beta chain is described in this entry. This clone showed up just once. Its antigen remains unidentified. No base-level quality is on record; no much larger clone is a single base apart. From the cysteine up to the phenylalanine, the CDR3 has a length of 14 residues. The only DNA kept is the CDR3, 42 bases in frame from the first base. CDR1 and CDR2 are drawn from the germline V gene: MDHEN, SYDVKM. V lost 3 bases and J lost 10 bases, and the count of bases not matched to a germline gene is 12. This entry belongs to a study of T cell responses to AZD1222 COVID-19 vaccine (dated by TCRdb to about 2021). Study-level background: AZD1222 recipients given second doses at about 4 weeks or at about 12 weeks were pooled, since spike-specific TCR depth and breadth were not found to differ between the two schedules. A total of roughly 240 trial participants underwent TCR sequencing, of whom some 210 received two doses of AZD1222 and some 25 received two doses of the MenACWY control vaccine. Trial participants were enrolled by age into 18-55, 56-69 and 70-plus year subgroups, with 148, 28 and 57 TCR-sequenced participants respectively. The investigation overall reported the following: CD4 TCRs associated with the vaccine covered the entire spike protein, and the dominant responses were in regions 160-218 and 743-854. The 56-69-year group was small, and its depth increase did not reach significance, likely because of low power. Nearly half of unique spike-specific TCRs reportedly recognized epitopes outside regions mutated in the B.1.351 and B.1.1.7 variants. Spike-specific TCR breadth and depth rose significantly after two AZD1222 doses compared with day 0 and with MenACWY recipients. Because no day 14 peak-response samples were available, repertoires were characterized only after the peak T cell response. Most participants were white British and females outnumbered males, and the authors suggested that clonal diversity may have been underestimated. Conclusions about previously exposed vaccinees are limited because only 6 or 7 AZD1222 recipients were SARS-CoV-2 seropositive at baseline.

The time point label for this specimen denotes: baseline before first vaccination. Vaccinee samples were obtained from the UK trials COV001 and COV002, which included a single-blind randomized controlled phase 2/3 trial of AZD1222 (ChAdOx1 nCoV-19) in healthy adults. For TCRbeta chain sequencing, PBMC samples were collected from trial participants at day 0 and at day 28 after the second dose. The CDR3 regions of human TCRbeta chains were analyzed by immunosequencing. Per the authors' processing: TCRs in the repertoires were compared against a reference library of SARS-CoV-2-specific TCRs that had been generated with the MIRA antigen-specificity platform. Breadth was defined as the fraction of unique TCRs that were SARS-CoV-2-associated, and depth was defined as the fraction of total T cells that were SARS-CoV-2-associated. Using the MIRA data, each spike-specific TCR was mapped to the spike region that the TCR reacts to and placed in a CD4 or CD8 class. Log10-transformed breadth and depth values were compared by one-way ANOVA with Sidak's multiple comparisons tests. Drawn from immuneACCESS, this table holds only the in-frame rearrangements with V and J called that TCRdb kept. Clones are partly lost; checked studies trace under half to an unresolved V gene and leave the rest unexplained. V and J calls and clone size come straight from that table; D and trimming were deduced from the DNA. In all, the sample holds 99,000 or so clones, and 88% of those were seen once. The ten most abundant clones make up 2% to 3% of the sample.

The clonotype comes from an adult in good health. The chain employs TRBV28 and TRBJ2-7, with 7 middle bases fitting TRBD1. Sequencing was performed on peripheral blood, taken on day 0 of AZD1222 vaccination. This receptor has the CDR3 CASSFPRDSHAQYF. Read as DNA, the sequence is TGTGCCAGCAGTTTCCCTCGGGACAGTCACGCTCAGTACTTC.